The 28 T cell receptor beta chains in this list originate from one sample, sequenced in a study of identical twins (dated by TCRdb to the mid-2010s). The library was obtained by 5' RACE. Sequenced on an Illumina HiSeq 2000. The public reads were reanalyzed by TCRdb: fastp trimming at Q25, MiXCR alignment, in-frame beta chains only. Rows are unified per CDR3 protein, each entry keeping the most common DNA and genes. The sample table holds 240,000 or so distinct CDR3 sequences, of which 7% were seen once. Clones ranked in the top ten supply approximately 3.7% of the sample. The data were also submitted as part of a second study, on yellow fever vaccine responses in identical twins.

The sample consisted of memory (CD45RO+) T cells sorted from blood. This specimen's cell subset or site label, interpreted: CD45RO+ enriched T cells. These receptors all stem from a woman aged 18-29 years in good health.

In its sample, this clonotype was seen many times. The chain combines TRBV4-1 with TRBJ1-1, with D possibly TRBD1 on 6 matching bases. The CDR3 is 15 residues long. CDR1 and CDR2 (germline): MGHRA, YSYEKL. Trimming stripped 4 bases from V and 1 base from J, with 13 bases between. CDR3 nucleotides: TGCGCCAGCAGCCCGCAGGGGCTATCGAACACTGAAGCTTTCTTT. Translating gives CASSPQGLSNTEAFF.

A word on this clonotype: Mismatch with germline at one junction end may stem from a read error. The chain is built from TRBV7-8 and TRBJ1-2, with 9 bases fitting TRBD1. CDR1 and CDR2 from the germline V gene are SGHVS and FQNEAQ. The CDR3 has 15 residues. CDR3 nucleotide sequence: TGTGCCAGCAGCCTAGCAGGGGACAGGGCTGATGGCTACACCTTC. Translation gives CASSLAGDRADGYTF.

V is TRBV7-6 and J is TRBJ2-5; D possibly corresponds to TRBD2 (5 bases). This CDR3 is built from 13 residues. CDR1 and CDR2 from the germline V gene are SGHVS and FNYEAQ. The V and J ends lost 5 bases and 3 bases respectively, with 10 bases between them. The CDR3 sequence: CASSTPGEETQYF. In nucleotides, the CDR3 is TGTGCCAGCAGCACTCCCGGGGAAGAGACCCAGTACTTC.

This clonotype was recorded many times. This sequence joins TRBV7-8 and TRBJ2-2, with 7 positions matching TRBD1. Germline V lookup: CDR1 SGHVS, CDR2 FQNEAQ. The CDR3 totals 14 residues. After removal of 4 bases from V and 7 bases from J, the junction contained 6 bases not matched to a gene. The CDR3 spells CASSSNTGVGELFF. The DNA of the CDR3 is TGTGCCAGCAGCTCGAACACAGGGGTCGGGGAGCTGTTTTTT.

V is TRBV7-9 and J is TRBJ1-1; no definite D call. V was clipped by 6 bases and J by 0 bases, with 14 bases between them. The germline V gene has CDR1 SEHNR and CDR2 FQNEAQ (reference sequence). This CDR3 comprises 15 residues. The CDR3 spells CASSLGSGLNTEAFF. The CDR3 bases are TGTGCCAGCAGTCTAGGAAGTGGGCTGAACACTGAAGCTTTCTTT. Drawing the rest from reference TRBV7-9 and TRBJ1-1, the complete variable domain is DTGVSQNPRHKITKRGQNVTFRCDPISEHNRLYWYRQTLGQGPEFLTYFQNEAQLEKSRLLSDRFSAERPKGSFSTLEIQRTEQGDSAMYLCASSLGSGLNTEAFFGQGTRLTVV.

V and J are TRBV4-1 and TRBJ1-1; no clear D gene. This CDR3 is 16 amino acids long. Trimming pared 1 base from V and 1 base from J, leaving 13 bases between. Germline CDR1 MGHRA, CDR2 YSYEKL. The CDR3 coding sequence is TGCGCCAGCAGCCAAGGGGCACAGACCAAGAACACTGAAGCTTTCTTT. Its protein is CASSQGAQTKNTEAFF.

This clonotype was counted between two and nine times. The chain links TRBV7-3 to TRBJ2-1, with a weak D call TRBD2 (5 bases). Germline values: CDR1 SGHTA, CDR2 FQGTGA. This CDR3 region has 15 residues. V gave up 3 bases and J gave up 5 bases, with 14 bases separating them. The CDR3 here is CASSFLGSGDNEQFF. The CDR3 bases are TGTGCCAGCAGCTTTTTAGGGAGCGGAGACAATGAGCAGTTCTTC.

The sample holds a few counts of this clonotype. The chain combines TRBV20-1 with TRBJ2-1; TRBD2 aligns across 7 bases. Trimming at V came to 2 bases and at J to 5 bases, leaving 12 bases not matched to a gene. The CDR3 totals 16 residues. Germline V gene data show CDR1 as DFQATT and CDR2 as SNEGSKA (reference sequence). The CDR3 region is CSARTLARLAHNEQFF. In DNA, the CDR3 is TGCAGTGCTAGAACCCTGGCCCGACTAGCCCACAATGAGCAGTTCTTC.

This clonotype has a handful of counts. The rearrangement joins TRBV28 to TRBJ2-7; the match to TRBD1 covers 9 bases. Germline V gene sequence: CDR1 MDHEN, CDR2 SYDVKM. The junction had 10 bases not matched to a gene; V was cut back by 8 bases and J by 5 bases. This CDR3 contains 14 residues. The CDR3: CASRGQGIRNEQYV. The CDR3, as DNA: TGTGCCAGCCGTGGACAGGGGATCCGCAACGAGCAGTACGTC.

This chain joins TRBV10-3 and TRBJ2-3; the match to TRBD2 covers 12 bases. The germline CDR1 and CDR2 sequences are ENHRY and SYGVKD. V was clipped by 3 bases and J by 1 base; unmatched bases: 5. The CDR3 is 17 residues long. The CDR3 bases are TGTGCCATCAGTGAACCGGGACTAGCGGGCCGCACAGATACGCAGTATTTT. This gives the protein CAISEPGLAGRTDTQYF.

This clonotype came up a few times. The V call is TRBV11-3, the J call TRBJ1-1; no definite D call. Trimming removed 5 bases from V and 1 base from J, with 11 bases in between. Per the germline V gene, CDR1 is SGHNT and CDR2 is YENEEA. The CDR3 spans 14 residues. CDR3 protein: CASSPGGTNTEAFF. Here the CDR3 DNA reads TGTGCCAGCAGCCCTGGAGGAACGAACACTGAAGCTTTCTTT.

V usage is TRBV4-2 and J usage is TRBJ2-3; 10 nucleotides align to TRBD2. J lost 5 bases, V lost 0 bases, and 20 bases had no gene match. Germline V gene lookup returns CDR1 LGHNA and CDR2 YNFKEQ. The CDR3 is made up of 21 amino acids. The CDR3 is CASSQESLWWQRGGLRDTQYF. The CDR3 DNA sequence: TGTGCCAGCAGCCAAGAATCTCTATGGTGGCAGCGGGGGGGCTTACGAGATACGCAGTATTTT.

The chain employs TRBV6-1 and TRBJ2-3; TRBD1 matches at 9 bases. This CDR3 is built from 15 residues. Germline V gives CDR1 MNHNS, CDR2 SASEGT. V was pared by 7 bases and J by 2 bases, with 7 bases of the junction left unmatched. CDR3 sequence: CASTLQGADTDTQYF. In DNA, the CDR3 is TGTGCCAGCACTCTACAGGGGGCGGACACAGATACGCAGTATTTT.

This clonotype occurred many times. The gene calls are TRBV5-1 and TRBJ2-1, with 7 nucleotides matching TRBD2. The V gene end was trimmed by 4 bases and the J gene end by 9 bases; junction bases not matched to a gene: 19. The CDR3 spans 17 residues. Germline CDR1 SGHRS, CDR2 YFSETQ. The CDR3 sequence is CASSPDGAGVVGSEQFF. In nucleotides, the CDR3 is TGCGCCAGCAGCCCAGACGGGGCGGGAGTGGTTGGCAGTGAGCAGTTCTTC.

The chain links TRBV6-1 to TRBJ1-5; 9 nucleotides match TRBD1. The germline gives CDR1 MNHNS, CDR2 SASEGT. The V segment lost 8 bases and the J segment 4 bases; nucleotides outside the gene matches: 9. CDR3 size: 15 residues. This chain's CDR3 is CASRRTGEGNQPQHF. The CDR3 DNA reads as TGTGCCAGCCGAAGGACAGGGGAGGGTAATCAGCCCCAGCATTTT.

There are a few counts of this clonotype. The chain joins TRBV6-6 to TRBJ1-2; D is undetermined. Germline assignment: CDR1 MNHNY and CDR2 SVGAGI (reference sequence). The CDR3 spans 11 residues. Trimming shortened V by 10 bases and J by 5 bases, and 11 bases separated the two germline ends. Written as DNA, the CDR3 is TGTGCCATCTGGGCCCCGTATGGCTACACCTTC. Amino acids: CAIWAPYGYTF.

This clonotype was found a few times. V is TRBV5-5 and J is TRBJ1-5; no definite D call. The V end lost 1 base, the J end lost 5 bases, and 13 bases lay between the germline ends. The germline V gene encodes CDR1 SGHKS and CDR2 YYEKEE (reference sequence). This CDR3 region has 15 residues. CDR3 sequence reads: CASSLNREWHQPQHF. The CDR3 DNA reads TGTGCCAGCAGCTTGAACCGGGAATGGCATCAGCCCCAGCATTTT.

In its sample, this clonotype was seen many times. The chain carries TRBV7-9 and TRBJ2-1; TRBD1 is a possible D gene (6 bases). Trimming pared 5 bases from V and 0 bases from J, leaving 14 bases between. The CDR3 is 16 residues long. Germline V gene data show CDR1 as SEHNR and CDR2 as FQNEAQ (reference sequence). Written as DNA, the CDR3 is TGTGCCAGCAGCAATACAGGGCCCAGCTCCTACAATGAGCAGTTCTTC. This codes for CASSNTGPSSYNEQFF.

The chain uses TRBV6-1 and TRBJ1-5; unclear D gene. CDR1 is MNHNS, CDR2 SASEGT, per germline. V lost 8 bases and J lost 7, with 15 bases in between. This CDR3 contains 13 residues. The CDR3 nucleotides read TGTGCCAGCGGGCGAGGAGGAGGACAGCCCCAGCATTTT. This sequence encodes CASGRGGGQPQHF.

There are many counts of this clonotype. The V gene is TRBV5-1, the J gene TRBJ2-5; tentative D call: TRBD1 (6 bases). Trimming left V 0 bases short and J 2 bases short, with 8 bases between. CDR3 length: 14 residues. Germline V gives CDR1 SGHRS, CDR2 YFSETQ. CDR3 sequence reads: CASSLGQEQETQYF. DNA for the CDR3: TGCGCCAGCAGCTTGGGACAGGAGCAAGAGACCCAGTACTTC.

The chain carries TRBV20-1 and TRBJ2-1, with TRBD2 matching 7 bases. From germline, CDR1 is DFQATT and CDR2 SNEGSKA (reference sequence). V gave up 5 bases and J gave up 0 bases; unmatched junction bases: 19. This CDR3 contains 19 residues. The CDR3 DNA is TGCAGTGCTCGTGTTACAGGACTAGAGGGCCCGCGCTCCTACAATGAGCAGTTCTTC. It is translated as CSARVTGLEGPRSYNEQFF.

The chain joins TRBV6-1 to TRBJ2-2; TRBD1 matches at 9 bases. Trimming cost V 5 bases and J 5 bases; bases outside gene matches: 6. The CDR3 is 15 residues long. Germline assignment: CDR1 MNHNS and CDR2 SASEGT. The CDR3 sequence is CASSPGQGWTGELFF. CDR3 in DNA: TGTGCCAGCAGTCCTGGACAGGGGTGGACCGGGGAGCTGTTTTTT.

There are many counts of this clonotype. The J gene is TRBJ2-5, the V gene TRBV9, with D perhaps TRBD2 (5 bases). The CDR3 consists of 13 residues. Germline V CDR1 and CDR2: SGDLS, YYNGEE. Trimming left V 2 bases short and J 5 bases short, with 10 bases between. The CDR3 nucleotides read TGTGCCAGCAGCGTGGAGGCGTGGGAGACCCAGTACTTC. Translating it yields CASSVEAWETQYF.

The table lists this clonotype with many counts. This chain connects TRBV5-1 to TRBJ1-1, with D possibly being TRBD1 (5 bases). The V end was cut by 4 bases, the J end by 3 bases, with 19 bases between. Germline CDR1 SGHRS, CDR2 YFSETQ. CDR3 length: 16 residues. The CDR3 loop reads CASSPGLPGVHTEAFF. The CDR3 DNA is TGCGCCAGCAGCCCGGGACTCCCCGGAGTTCACACTGAAGCTTTCTTT.

A few counts support this clonotype. The chain combines TRBV5-1 with TRBJ2-1, with 13 bases lining up with TRBD2. The length of the CDR3 is 19 residues. In germline, CDR1 is SGHRS, CDR2 YFSETQ. V shed 0 bases and J 0 bases; nucleotides not matched to a gene: 6. CDR3 DNA sequence: TGCGCCAGCAGCTTGGCGGGACTAGCGGGGACCAGCTCCTACAATGAGCAGTTCTTC. It yields the protein CASSLAGLAGTSSYNEQFF. The full variable domain, its missing parts supplied by reference TRBV5-1 and TRBJ2-1, is KAGVTQTPRYLIKTRGQQVTLSCSPISGHRSVSWYQQTPGQGLQFLFEYFSETQRNKGNFPGRFSGRQFSNSRSEMNVSTLELGDSALYLCASSLAGLAGTSSYNEQFFGPGTRLTVL.

The rearrangement links TRBV11-3 to TRBJ2-7, with 9 positions matching TRBD2. CDR3 length: 13 residues. Germline-derived CDR1 and CDR2 are SGHNT and YENEEA. V shed 3 bases, J shed 6 bases, and the junction held 3 bases outside the gene matches. The DNA for the CDR3 is TGTGCCAGCAGCTTTGGCGGGAGGGCCGAGCAGTACTTC. Its protein is CASSFGGRAEQYF.

This clonotype showed up just a few times. For the CDR3, the DNA is TGTGCCAGCATCCGATGGCAGGGGTTCCAGTTCTTC. Amino acid sequence: CASIRWQGFQFF. The chain is built from TRBV2 and TRBJ2-1, with D maybe TRBD1 (6 bases). Trimming took 7 bases from V and 13 from J, leaving 17 bases between them. The germline CDR1 and CDR2 sequences are SNHLY and FYNNEI. This CDR3 region has 12 residues.

This clonotype was detected many times. This rearrangement joins TRBV12-3 or TRBV12-4 to TRBJ1-2; 10 bases are a match to TRBD1. The V gene end was trimmed by 4 bases and the J gene end by 8 bases; junction bases not matched to a gene: 10. The CDR3 has 15 residues. This CDR3 reads CASSSSDRGLKGYTF. CDR3 nucleotide sequence: TGTGCCAGCAGTTCTAGCGACAGGGGGCTAAAGGGCTACACCTTC.